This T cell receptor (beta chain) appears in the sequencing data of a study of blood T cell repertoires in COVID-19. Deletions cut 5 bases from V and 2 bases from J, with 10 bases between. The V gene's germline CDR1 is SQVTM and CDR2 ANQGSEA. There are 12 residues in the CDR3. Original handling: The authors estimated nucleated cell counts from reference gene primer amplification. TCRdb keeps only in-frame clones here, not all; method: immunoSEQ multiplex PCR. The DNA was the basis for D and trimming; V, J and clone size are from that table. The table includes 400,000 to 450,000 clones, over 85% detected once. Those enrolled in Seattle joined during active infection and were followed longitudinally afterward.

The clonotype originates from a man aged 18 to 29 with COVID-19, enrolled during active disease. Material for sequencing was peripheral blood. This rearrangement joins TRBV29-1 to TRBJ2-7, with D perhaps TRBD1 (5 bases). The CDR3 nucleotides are TGCAGCGTTAGGACATCCACCTACGAGCAGTACTTC. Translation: CSVRTSTYEQYF.